The clone carrying this TCR beta chain was observed a few times. The entry originates in a study of blood T cell repertoires in COVID-19. The overall study: The United States, Italy and Spain were the sources of the acute and convalescent COVID-19 samples. PBMCs, B-cell-depleted T cells, or T cells were the source of the cDNA or gDNA that made up the material.

CDR1 MDHEN and CDR2 SYDVKM come from the germline V gene. V gave up 6 bases and J gave up 0 bases; unmatched junction bases: 13. The CDR3 loop spans 17 amino acids. As processed by the authors: Amplifying reference gene primers gave estimates of nucleated cell counts. Produced via immunoSEQ multiplex PCR; TCRdb's table is partial and in-frame only. The V and J calls and the clone size are those of that table, but D and trimming were determined from the DNA. The table has tens of thousands of clones, roughly 84% seen once; the top ten hold approximately 10%. The origin of this receptor is a man in his 70s with acute or convalescent COVID-19. V gene TRBV28 combines with J gene TRBJ1-1; 7 bases agree with TRBD1. The specimen was peripheral blood. The CDR3 nucleotides read TGTGCCAGCAGCCTACCCCCCACGACAGGGATGAACACTGAAGCTTTCTTT. The encoded protein is CASSLPPTTGMNTEAFF.